This T cell receptor beta chain appears in the sequencing data of a study of blood T cell repertoires in COVID-19. Profiling relied on immunoSEQ multiplex PCR, and the TCRdb table lists in-frame clones only, not all of them. In the table there are around 280,000 clones, roughly 89% of which are singletons. Germline-derived CDR1 and CDR2 are LGHNA and YSLEER. V was clipped by 4 bases and J by 8 bases, with 15 bases between them. The CDR3 sequence is 14 residues long. Each participant's cohort was designated according to participant-reported clinical history. The receptor's source is a woman under 30 with acute COVID-19. The rearrangement links TRBV4-3 to TRBJ2-1, with a possible D match to TRBD2 (6 bases). The sample comprised PBMCs or T cells enriched from blood (not recorded which). CDR3 DNA sequence: TGCGCCAGCAGCCCGGACCCAGCGGGCGATGAGCAGTTCTTC. This encodes CASSPDPAGDEQFF.